The clone carrying this TCR beta chain has just one count. Matched for age and sex, the controls were healthy donors. This sample stems from a study of CD8 T cells in Susac syndrome. The authors reverse transcribed roughly 0.5 to 1 ug RNA with random hexamers. One entry per CDR3 protein, called by TCRdb with MiXCR from the immunoSEQ multiplex PCR reads. The top ten hold approximately 0.13% of the sample, which has over 95,000 distinct CDR3 sequences, just under 95% seen once. Trimming took off 6 bases at V and 6 bases at J, with 12 bases between the two ends. CDR3 length: 12 amino acids. Germline V gene lookup returns CDR1 LNHDA and CDR2 SQIVND (reference sequence).

The TCR was taken from a human donor in good health. This sequence joins TRBV19 and TRBJ2-7; D gene unclear. The sequencing input was CD8+ T cells from PBMCs. The CDR3 loop reads CASSGLAGEQYF. CDR3 DNA sequence: TGTGCCAGTAGCGGATTAGCAGGCGAGCAGTACTTC.